The 18 T cell receptor beta chains reported below all come from one sample, sequenced in a study of TIL therapy for anti-PD-1-resistant metastatic lung cancer. This was the immunoSEQ v3 assay. The table came from immunoSEQ multiplex PCR; TCRdb's copy has only in-frame clones and leaves some out. Of 55,000 to 60,000 clones in the sample, around 79% were seen once. As to time point: pre-treatment sample, taken before nivolumab and TIL therapy. The sequences come from blood, collected at baseline. The receptors originated from a person aged 25-79 years with non-small cell lung cancer.

This rearrangement joins TRBV6-6 to TRBJ1-1; D is possibly TRBD1 (6 bases). CDR1 MNHNY and CDR2 SVGAGI come from the germline V gene (reference sequence). The CDR3 runs 16 residues. V lost 2 bases, J lost 4 bases, and 17 bases lay in between. CDR3 residues: CASSYPSGESITEAFF. CDR3 DNA: TGTGCCAGCAGTTACCCCTCAGGGGAGTCGATCACTGAAGCTTTCTTT.

The chain joins TRBV6-1 to TRBJ2-7, with 8 bases matching TRBD2. The CDR3 is made up of 15 amino acids. Germline values: CDR1 MNHNS, CDR2 SASEGT. With V trimmed by 5 bases and J by 4 bases, 10 bases remained unmatched. CDR3 sequence: CASSPRTSLPYEQYF. The DNA for the CDR3 is TGTGCCAGCAGTCCACGGACTAGCCTGCCTTACGAGCAGTACTTC.

V is TRBV19 and J is TRBJ1-2; D might be TRBD1 (5 bases). The V end was cut by 7 bases, the J end by 0 bases, with 12 bases between. CDR1 LNHDA and CDR2 SQIVND come from the germline V gene (reference sequence). The CDR3 length is 14 residues. Here the CDR3 reads CASTGAGTNYGYTF. The CDR3, as DNA: TGTGCCAGTACCGGGGCAGGAACTAACTATGGCTACACCTTC.

V usage is TRBV10-3 and J usage is TRBJ2-3; D is ambiguous. The CDR3 length is 13 residues. CDR1 ENHRY and CDR2 SYGVKD come from the germline V gene. Trimming shortened V by 6 bases and J by 4 bases, and 11 bases separated the two germline ends. The CDR3 here is CAISFQTADTQYF. The CDR3 nucleotides read TGTGCCATCAGCTTCCAGACGGCAGATACGCAGTATTTT.

A single count supports this clone. The chain couples TRBV30 to TRBJ1-1, with 7 bases fitting TRBD1. V lost 1 base to trimming and J lost 4 bases; unmatched junction nucleotides: 3. Germline values: CDR1 GTSNPN, CDR2 SVGIG (reference sequence). The CDR3 is 13 residues long. CDR3 nucleotide sequence: TGTGCCTGGAGTGGGGCAGGGGGCACTGAAGCTTTCTTT. Its protein is CAWSGAGGTEAFF.

The chain carries TRBV5-6 and TRBJ1-4; 9 positions agree with TRBD1. The CDR3 extends over 16 amino acids. J gave up 3 bases and V 4 bases, and 7 bases lay outside the gene matches. Looked up from germline, CDR1 is SGHDT and CDR2 is YYEEEE. CDR3 sequence reads: CASSQTGGTANEKLFF. For the CDR3, the DNA is TGTGCCAGCAGCCAGACAGGGGGTACGGCTAATGAAAAACTGTTTTTT.

The V gene is TRBV4-2, the J gene TRBJ2-4; tentatively, D is TRBD1 (5 bases). CDR1 and CDR2 (germline): LGHNA, YNFKEQ. V was trimmed by 0 bases and J by 2 bases, leaving 29 bases between them. This CDR3 is 22 amino acids long. CDR3 residues: CASSQDPPSPPFLTASKNIQYF. CDR3 nucleotides: TGTGCCAGCAGCCAAGATCCTCCGAGTCCCCCCTTCTTGACAGCATCCAAAAACATTCAGTACTTC.

The chain employs TRBV11-3 and TRBJ2-7; 8 positions match TRBD1. Looked up from germline, CDR1 is SGHNT and CDR2 is YENEEA. Losses at the gene ends were 5 bases for V and 5 bases for J; bases not matched to a gene: 11. The CDR3 contains 15 residues. The CDR3 loop reads CASSPGGATLDEQYF. CDR3 DNA: TGTGCCAGCAGCCCAGGGGGCGCAACCTTGGACGAGCAGTACTTC.

The chain couples TRBV9 to TRBJ2-3; 14 bases map to TRBD2. Germline V gene lookup returns CDR1 SGDLS and CDR2 YYNGEE. Trimming at V came to 4 bases and at J to 6 bases, leaving 19 bases not matched to a gene. This CDR3 spans 20 amino acids. CDR3 DNA sequence: TGTGCCAGCAGCACGAGGGGACTAGCGGGGGTGCTACTTCGAAAGGATACGCAGTATTTT. Protein sequence: CASSTRGLAGVLLRKDTQYF.

The gene calls are TRBV6-1 and TRBJ2-5; 13 nucleotides align to TRBD2. V lost 6 bases to trimming and J lost 5 bases; unmatched junction nucleotides: 0. The CDR3 is 13 residues long. Germline CDR1 and CDR2: MNHNS and SASEGT. CDR3 protein: CASRGLAGETQYF. The CDR3 DNA sequence: TGTGCCAGCAGGGGACTAGCGGGGGAGACCCAGTACTTC.

There are a few counts of this clone. The V gene is TRBV15, the J gene TRBJ2-7; the match to TRBD2 covers 7 bases. The V gene's germline CDR1 is LNHNV and CDR2 YYDKDF (reference sequence). The CDR3 covers 15 residues. V lost 2 bases to trimming and J lost 3 bases; unmatched junction nucleotides: 7. The CDR3 loop reads CATSRPGTTIYEQYF. CDR3 sequence (DNA): TGTGCCACCAGCAGACCCGGGACTACCATCTACGAGCAGTACTTC.

V usage is TRBV30 and J usage is TRBJ1-4; 7 bases agree with TRBD1. The V and J ends lost 1 base and 4 bases, in that order; junction bases with no gene match: 3. CDR1 and CDR2 from the germline V gene are GTSNPN and SVGIG (reference sequence). CDR3 size: 14 residues. CDR3 loop: CAWSAGQSNEKLFF. As DNA, the CDR3 is TGTGCCTGGAGTGCGGGACAGAGTAATGAAAAACTGTTTTTT.

Only a few counts were recorded for this clone. This chain joins TRBV5-1 and TRBJ1-5; maybe TRBD1 (6 bases). Deletions cut 0 bases from V and 4 bases from J, with 11 bases between. The CDR3 length is 15 residues. Germline assignment: CDR1 SGHRS and CDR2 YFSETQ. CDR3 sequence reads: CASSLEQGGNQPQHF. The CDR3 coding sequence is TGCGCCAGCAGCTTGGAACAGGGCGGAAATCAGCCCCAGCATTTT.

The chain has TRBV7-2 and TRBJ2-1; D is undetermined. Germline CDR1 reads SGHTA; CDR2 reads FQGNSA. Trimming removed 1 base at V and 6 bases at J, with 10 bases between. This CDR3 is 14 amino acids long. CDR3 region: CASSLDSYTNEQFF. DNA for the CDR3: TGTGCCAGCAGCTTAGACTCATATACCAATGAGCAGTTCTTC. Based on the CDR3 plus reference TRBV7-2 and TRBJ2-1, the full variable domain is GAGVSQSPSNKVTEKGKDVELRCDPISGHTALYWYRQSLGQGLEFLIYFQGNSAPDKSGLPSDRFSAERTGGSVSTLTIQRTQQEDSAVYLCASSLDSYTNEQFFGPGTRLTVL.

The chain links TRBV7-2 to TRBJ2-6; tentatively, D is TRBD1 (5 bases). Germline CDR1 is SGHTA and CDR2 is FQGNSA. The CDR3 has 19 amino acids. V was trimmed by 2 bases and J by 1 base, leaving 18 bases between them. This chain's CDR3 is CASSLLLGAGISGANVLTF. The CDR3 nucleotides are TGTGCCAGCAGCTTACTTTTAGGGGCAGGGATTTCTGGGGCCAACGTCCTGACTTTC.

The chain uses TRBV4-2 and TRBJ2-3, with D possibly called TRBD1 or TRBD2 (5 bases each). The germline V and J ends were trimmed by 1 base and 2 bases, with 13 bases remaining between them. Germline values: CDR1 LGHNA, CDR2 YNFKEQ. The CDR3 loop spans 16 amino acids. This chain's CDR3 is CASSQAGREYTDTQYF. The CDR3 coding sequence is TGTGCCAGCAGCCAAGCGGGACGGGAATACACAGATACGCAGTATTTT.

The J gene is TRBJ2-2, the V gene TRBV25-1; TRBD2 is a possible D gene (6 bases). The germline CDR1 and CDR2 sequences are MGHDK and SYGVNS. The CDR3 has 16 amino acids. Trimming removed 1 base from V and 7 bases from J, with 16 bases in between. The CDR3, as DNA: TGTGCCAGCAGTGAATTGGGGGGATCCCCGGGCGGGGAGCTGTTTTTT. Amino acid sequence: CASSELGGSPGGELFF.

This chain connects TRBV6-5 to TRBJ2-7; D may correspond to TRBD1 or TRBD2 (5 bases each). The CDR3 loop spans 13 amino acids. CDR1 is MNHEY, CDR2 SVGAGI, per germline. V shed 2 bases and J shed 2 bases, with 7 bases lying between them. This CDR3 is CASSYEGTYEQYF. The CDR3 DNA reads TGTGCCAGCAGTTACGAGGGGACCTACGAGCAGTACTTC.